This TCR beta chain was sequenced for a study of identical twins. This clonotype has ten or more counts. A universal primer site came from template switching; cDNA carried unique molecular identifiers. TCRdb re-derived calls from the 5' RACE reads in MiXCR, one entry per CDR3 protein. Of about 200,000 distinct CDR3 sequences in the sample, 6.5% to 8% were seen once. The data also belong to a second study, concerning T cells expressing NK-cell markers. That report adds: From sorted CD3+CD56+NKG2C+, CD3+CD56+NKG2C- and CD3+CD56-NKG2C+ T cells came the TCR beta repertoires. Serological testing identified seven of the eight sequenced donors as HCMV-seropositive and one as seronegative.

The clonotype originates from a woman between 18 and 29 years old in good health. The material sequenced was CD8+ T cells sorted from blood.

CDR3 nucleotides: TGTGCCACCAGCAGAGTACCTAGCGGGGGGCGGGGTGAGCAGTTCTTC. Amino acids: CATSRVPSGGRGEQFF. This chain uses TRBV15 with TRBJ2-1, with 11 positions matching TRBD2. The CDR3 has 16 amino acids. Germline CDR1 LNHNV, CDR2 YYDKDF (reference sequence). J gave up 9 bases and V 1 base, and 8 bases lay outside the gene matches.